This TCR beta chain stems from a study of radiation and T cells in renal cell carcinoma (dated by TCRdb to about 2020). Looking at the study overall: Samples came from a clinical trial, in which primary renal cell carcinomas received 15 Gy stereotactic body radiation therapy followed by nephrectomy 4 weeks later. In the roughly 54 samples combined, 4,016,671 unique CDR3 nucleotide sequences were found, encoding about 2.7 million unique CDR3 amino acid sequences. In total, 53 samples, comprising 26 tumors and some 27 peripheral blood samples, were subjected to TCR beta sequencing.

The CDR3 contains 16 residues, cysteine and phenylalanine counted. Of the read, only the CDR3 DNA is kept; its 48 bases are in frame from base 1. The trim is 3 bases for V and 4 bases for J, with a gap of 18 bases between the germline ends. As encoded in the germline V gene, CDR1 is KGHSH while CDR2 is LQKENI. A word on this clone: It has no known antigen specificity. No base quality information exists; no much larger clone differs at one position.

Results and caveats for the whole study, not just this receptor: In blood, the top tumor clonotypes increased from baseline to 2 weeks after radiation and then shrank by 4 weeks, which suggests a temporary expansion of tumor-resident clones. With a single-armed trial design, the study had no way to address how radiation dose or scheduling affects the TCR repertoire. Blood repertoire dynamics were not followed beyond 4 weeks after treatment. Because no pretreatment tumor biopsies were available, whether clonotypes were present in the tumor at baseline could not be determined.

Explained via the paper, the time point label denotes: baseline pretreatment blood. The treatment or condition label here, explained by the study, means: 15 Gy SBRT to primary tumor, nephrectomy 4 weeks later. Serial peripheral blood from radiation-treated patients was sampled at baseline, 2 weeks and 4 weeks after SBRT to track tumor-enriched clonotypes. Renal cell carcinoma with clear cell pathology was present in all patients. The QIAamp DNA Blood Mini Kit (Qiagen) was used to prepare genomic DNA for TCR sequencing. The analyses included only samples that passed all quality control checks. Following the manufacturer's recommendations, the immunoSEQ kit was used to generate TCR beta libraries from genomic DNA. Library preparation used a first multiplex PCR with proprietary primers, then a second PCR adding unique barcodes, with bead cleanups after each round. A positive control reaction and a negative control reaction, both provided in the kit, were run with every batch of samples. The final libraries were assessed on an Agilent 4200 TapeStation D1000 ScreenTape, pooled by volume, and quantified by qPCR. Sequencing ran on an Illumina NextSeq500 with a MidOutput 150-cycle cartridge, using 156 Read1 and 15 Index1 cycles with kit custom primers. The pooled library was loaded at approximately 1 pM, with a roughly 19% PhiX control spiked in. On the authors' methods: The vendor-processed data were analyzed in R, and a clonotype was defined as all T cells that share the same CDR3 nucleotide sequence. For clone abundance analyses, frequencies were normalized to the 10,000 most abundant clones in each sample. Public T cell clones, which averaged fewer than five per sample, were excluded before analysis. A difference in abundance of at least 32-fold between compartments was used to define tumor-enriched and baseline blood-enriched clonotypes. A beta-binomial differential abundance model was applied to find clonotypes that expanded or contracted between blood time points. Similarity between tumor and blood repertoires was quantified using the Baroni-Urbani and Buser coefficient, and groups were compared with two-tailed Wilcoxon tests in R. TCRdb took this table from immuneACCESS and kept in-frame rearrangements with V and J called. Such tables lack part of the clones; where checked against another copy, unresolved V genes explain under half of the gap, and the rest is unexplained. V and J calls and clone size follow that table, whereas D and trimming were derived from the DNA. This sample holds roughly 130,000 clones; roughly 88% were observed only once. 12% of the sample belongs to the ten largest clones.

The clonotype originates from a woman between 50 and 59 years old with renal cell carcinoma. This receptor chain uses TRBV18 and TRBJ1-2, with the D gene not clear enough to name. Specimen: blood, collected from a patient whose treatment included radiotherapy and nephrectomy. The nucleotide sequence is TGTGCCAGCTCACCGGAGCACAACCTCCCCCGCTATGGCTACACCTTC. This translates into CASSPEHNLPRYGYTF.